This TCR beta chain was retrieved from a study of early T cells in non-severe SARS-CoV-2 infection. Overall study context: With bulk RNA from unsorted whole blood as input, sequencing yielded unpaired chains. Study findings and constraints: Comparison of clonotypes with VDJdb favored anti-spike CD8 responses while missing private and CD4 specificities.

With regard to this clonotype: Its antigen remains unknown.

Molecules of cDNA were individually given unique molecular identifiers that were attached to them. TCRdb used MiXCR to reprocess the 5' RACE reads, holding one entry per CDR3 protein. Among 30,000 to 40,000 distinct CDR3 sequences listed, about 7.4% were seen once. V lost 4 bases, J lost 6 bases, and 9 bases stayed unmatched. Germline V gene lookup returns CDR1 KGHSH and CDR2 LQKENI. The CDR3 length is 17 residues. The sequencing here drew on whole blood, taken at baseline. This TCR came from an adult who was a healthcare worker with PCR-confirmed SARS-CoV-2 infection or an uninfected control (not recorded which). The V call is TRBV18, the J call TRBJ1-6; 10 bases agree with TRBD1. This CDR3 reads CASSRGTGDTTNSPLHF. CDR3 DNA sequence: TGTGCCAGCTCACGTGGGACAGGGGATACTACTAATTCACCCCTCCACTTT.